The rows below give T cell receptor beta chains drawn from one sample of a study of human T cells and chemical hapten exposure. MiXCR was run by TCRdb on the RACE reads, yielding one entry per CDR3 protein. This sample has around 350,000 distinct CDR3 sequences, with around 5% found just once. Material: whole blood, obtained in connection with sensitization to the hapten diphenylcyclopropenone (DPC). Receptors originate from a woman between 18 and 30 years old with alopecia areata. Some clones in this sample may be carry-over from other donors' samples. Both conserved end residues are part of each CDR3. The D gene is left open where the match is weak. Clone size, where shown, is once, few, many, or a class for clones that have expanded.

>few|TRBV20-1|TRBJ2-3|TRBD1
CSASTGDGIGEYF
TGCAGTGCTTCCACAGGGGACGGGATAGGGGAGTATTTT
>.|TRBV7-2|TRBJ1-5|.
CASSTGMSQPQHF
TGTGCCAGCAGCACAGGGATGAGTCAGCCCCAGCATTTT
>many|TRBV2|TRBJ2-3|TRBD1
CASSEGTGVTDTQYF
TGTGCCAGCAGTGAAGGGACAGGGGTCACAGATACGCAGTATTTT
>.|TRBV12-3/TRBV12-4|TRBJ1-5|TRBD1
CATTGQGSNQPQHF
TGTGCCACTACCGGACAGGGCTCCAATCAGCCCCAGCATTTT
>few|TRBV5-1|TRBJ1-1|.
CASSFRPAPQNTEAFF
TGCGCCAGCAGCTTTCGTCCGGCACCTCAGAACACTGAAGCTTTCTTT
>many|TRBV7-3|TRBJ2-1|TRBD1
CASSSTGGMYKDEQFF
TGTGCCAGCAGCAGTACAGGGGGAATGTATAAGGATGAGCAGTTCTTC
>many|TRBV6-2/TRBV6-3|TRBJ2-2|TRBD1
CASTSPRQGETGELFF
TGTGCCAGCACGTCCCCTCGACAGGGCGAGACCGGGGAGCTGTTTTTT
>.|TRBV18|TRBJ1-1|.
CASSPRGGGMNTEAFF
TGTGCCAGCTCACCCCGGGGAGGGGGGATGAACACTGAAGCTTTCTTT
>many|TRBV20-1|TRBJ1-6|TRBD1
CSARPGQVNSPLHF
TGCAGTGCTAGACCCGGACAGGTTAATTCACCCCTCCACTTT
>few|TRBV7-9|TRBJ2-6|TRBD1
CASSLVLWMGQVDSGANVLTF
TGTGCCAGCAGCTTAGTGCTATGGATGGGACAGGTAGACTCTGGGGCCAACGTCCTGACTTTC
>few|TRBV6-5|TRBJ2-1|TRBD2
CASSYGIAGGASEQFF
TGTGCCAGCAGTTACGGCATAGCGGGGGGGGCATCCGAGCAGTTCTTC
>few|TRBV10-3|TRBJ1-6|.
CAISESTHPNSPLHF
TGTGCCATCAGTGAGTCGACACACCCTAATTCACCCCTCCACTTT
>many|TRBV6-6|TRBJ1-5|.
CASSPPGEVINQPQHF
TGTGCCAGCAGTCCCCCCGGGGAGGTGATCAATCAGCCCCAGCATTTT
>few|TRBV7-9|TRBJ2-7|.
CASSLGGLDYEQYF
TGTGCCAGCAGCTTGGGGGGTCTAGATTACGAGCAGTACTTC
>.|TRBV10-3|TRBJ2-5|TRBD1
CATGGQPETQYF
TGTGCCACAGGGGGACAGCCGGAGACCCAGTACTTC
>.|TRBV7-8|TRBJ2-3|TRBD1
CASSLSFGTGGTDTQYF
TGTGCCAGCAGCCTTAGTTTTGGGACAGGGGGCACAGATACGCAGTATTTT
>many|TRBV20-1|TRBJ2-1|.
CSASGPGSEQFF
TGCAGTGCTAGTGGACCTGGGAGTGAGCAGTTCTTC
>few|TRBV7-6|TRBJ1-3|.
CASSSQSGNTIYF
TGTGCCAGCAGCTCCCAATCCGGAAACACCATATATTTT
>few|TRBV4-3|TRBJ1-2|.
CASSQDSRNYGYTF
TGCGCCAGCAGCCAAGATTCCAGGAACTATGGCTACACCTTC
>many|TRBV2|TRBJ2-7|TRBD1
CASSPGQGVYEQYF
TGTGCCAGCAGTCCGGGACAGGGAGTCTACGAGCAGTACTTC
>many|TRBV6-5|TRBJ1-5|.
CASSYSFPGAQPQHF
TGTGCCAGCAGTTACTCGTTTCCAGGGGCTCAGCCCCAGCATTTT
>.|TRBV10-3|TRBJ1-1|.
CAISPGTTGLRNTEAFF
TGTGCCATCAGTCCCGGGACAACAGGACTCAGGAACACTGAAGCTTTCTTT
>many|TRBV4-3|TRBJ2-6|.
CASSQDGGPSGANVLTF
TGCGCCAGCAGCCAAGACGGGGGGCCCTCTGGGGCCAACGTCCTGACTTTC
>few|TRBV18|TRBJ1-6|.
CASSPPNGGSPLHF
TGTGCCAGCTCACCACCGAACGGAGGATCACCCCTCCACTTT
>many|TRBV20-1|TRBJ2-7|.
CSAGYQGNREQYF
TGCAGTGCTGGATACCAGGGTAATCGCGAGCAGTACTTC
>.|TRBV7-9|TRBJ1-5|.
CATIRHQPQHF
TGTGCCACCATCAGACATCAGCCCCAGCATTTT
>many|TRBV7-2|TRBJ2-3|.
CASSLAHTGDTQYF
TGTGCCAGCAGCTTAGCGCACACCGGGGATACGCAGTATTTT
>few|TRBV12-3/TRBV12-4|TRBJ2-4|TRBD2
CASSWTGGRDIQYF
TGTGCCAGCAGTTGGACCGGGGGGAGGGACATTCAGTACTTC
>.|TRBV5-6|TRBJ2-1|.
CASSSQGGGNRNEQFF
TGTGCCAGCAGCTCGCAGGGAGGGGGGAACCGGAATGAGCAGTTCTTC
>.|TRBV4-3|TRBJ1-2|TRBD1
CASSQLPGQGRGYTF
TGCGCCAGCAGCCAACTACCTGGACAGGGGCGCGGCTACACCTTC
>many|TRBV6-2/TRBV6-3|TRBJ2-1|TRBD2
CASSYEAGGKFF
TGTGCCAGCAGTTACGAGGCGGGGGGGAAGTTCTTC
>.|TRBV6-5|TRBJ2-2|.
CASREPGRKNTGELFF
TGTGCCAGCAGGGAACCGGGACGGAAGAACACCGGGGAGCTGTTTTTT
>.|TRBV15|TRBJ2-2|.
CATSRLQGGTGELFF
TGTGCCACCAGCAGGTTACAGGGAGGGACCGGGGAGCTGTTTTTT
>.|TRBV2|TRBJ1-1|.
CASSEFEAGEGTEAFF
TGTGCCAGCAGTGAATTTGAGGCAGGGGAGGGCACTGAAGCTTTCTTT
>few|TRBV12-3/TRBV12-4|TRBJ1-2|.
CASSPQGPHGYTF
TGTGCCAGCAGCCCTCAGGGACCCCATGGCTACACCTTC
>.|TRBV27|TRBJ2-6|.
CASSLNSGVGANVLTF
TGTGCCAGCAGTTTGAATAGTGGGGTTGGGGCCAACGTCCTGACTTTC
>.|TRBV10-3|TRBJ2-7|.
CAISEGAYEQYF
TGTGCCATCAGCGAGGGGGCCTACGAGCAGTACTTC